This T cell receptor beta chain was observed in a study of cytomegalovirus exposure and HLA in healthy donors. In the PCR, 60 Vbeta and 13 Jbeta primers were used. Assay: immunoSEQ multiplex PCR; the TCRdb copy retains only in-frame clones and omits some. This sample yields roughly 200,000 clones, of which under 85% are seen a single time; roughly 1.5% belongs to the top ten. As concerns this clone: Its matching antigen is unknown.

Study outcomes and limitations: In a later analysis, at a false discovery rate of 0.05, roughly 18,000 TCR beta sequences were associated with HLA alleles. Presence/absence analyses took donor sequencing depth as roughly uniform.

CDR1 SGHRS and CDR2 YFSETQ come from the germline V gene. The CDR3 consists of 12 residues. Deletions cut 8 bases from V and 5 bases from J, with 13 bases between. This chain uses TRBV5-1 with TRBJ2-5; TRBD2 might be the D (5 bases). The TCR originated in a man aged 50 to 60 in good health and CMV-seronegative. The sequencing sample was made of PBMCs. The CDR3 DNA sequence: TGCGCCAGTTACGATACGGGGGAGACCCAGTACTTC. It specifies CASYDTGETQYF.